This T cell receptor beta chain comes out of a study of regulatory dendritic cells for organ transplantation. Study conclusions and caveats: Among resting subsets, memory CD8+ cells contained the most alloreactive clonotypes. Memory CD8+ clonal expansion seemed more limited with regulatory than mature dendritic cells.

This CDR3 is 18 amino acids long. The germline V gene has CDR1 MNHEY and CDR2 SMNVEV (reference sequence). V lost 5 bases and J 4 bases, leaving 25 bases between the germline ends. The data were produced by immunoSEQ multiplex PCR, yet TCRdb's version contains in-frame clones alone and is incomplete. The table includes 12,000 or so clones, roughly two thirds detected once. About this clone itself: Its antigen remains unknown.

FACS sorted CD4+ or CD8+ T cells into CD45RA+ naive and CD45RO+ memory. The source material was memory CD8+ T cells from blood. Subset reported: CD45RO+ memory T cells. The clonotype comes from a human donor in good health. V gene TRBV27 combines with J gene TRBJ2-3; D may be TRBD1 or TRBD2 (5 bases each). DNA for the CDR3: TGTGCCAGCAGTATCGAACCCCTGGGACGAATGGTGCCAGATACGCAGTATTTT. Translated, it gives CASSIEPLGRMVPDTQYF.